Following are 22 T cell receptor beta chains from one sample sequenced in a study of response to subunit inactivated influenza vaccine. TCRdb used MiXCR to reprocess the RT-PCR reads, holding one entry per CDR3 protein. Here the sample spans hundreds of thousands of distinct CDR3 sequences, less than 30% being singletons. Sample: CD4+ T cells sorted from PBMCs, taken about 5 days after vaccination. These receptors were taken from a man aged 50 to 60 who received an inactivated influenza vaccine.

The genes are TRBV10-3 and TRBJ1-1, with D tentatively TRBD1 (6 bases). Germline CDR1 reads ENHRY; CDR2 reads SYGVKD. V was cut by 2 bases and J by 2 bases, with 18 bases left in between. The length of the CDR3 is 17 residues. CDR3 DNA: TGTGCCATCAGTGAGAATGGAGGGCAGGGGAAAAACACTGAAGCTTTCTTT. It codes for CAISENGGQGKNTEAFF.

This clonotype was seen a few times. Here the CDR3 DNA reads TGTGCCAGCAGTTTTGGGGGGCGCGTGGACACTGAAGCTTTCTTT. This translates into CASSFGGRVDTEAFF. The chain uses TRBV12-3 or TRBV12-4 and TRBJ1-1; tentatively, D is TRBD1 (6 bases). The CDR3 is 15 amino acids. Trimming cost V 3 bases and J 3 bases, with 14 bases left between them.

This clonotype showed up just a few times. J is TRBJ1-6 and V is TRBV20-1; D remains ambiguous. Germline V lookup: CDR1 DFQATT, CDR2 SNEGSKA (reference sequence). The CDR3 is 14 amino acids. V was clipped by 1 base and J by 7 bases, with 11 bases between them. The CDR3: CSARGHKRNSPLHF. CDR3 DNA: TGCAGTGCTAGAGGTCACAAAAGGAATTCACCCCTCCACTTT.

The CDR3 DNA reads TGTGCCAGCAGTTCGTCGGGGCGCGGCGATTCACCCCTCCACTTT. Protein sequence: CASSSSGRGDSPLHF. The chain links TRBV12-3 or TRBV12-4 to TRBJ1-6; weak D call: TRBD1 (5 bases). The V and J ends lost 4 bases and 8 bases respectively, with 15 bases between them. This CDR3 is 15 amino acids long.

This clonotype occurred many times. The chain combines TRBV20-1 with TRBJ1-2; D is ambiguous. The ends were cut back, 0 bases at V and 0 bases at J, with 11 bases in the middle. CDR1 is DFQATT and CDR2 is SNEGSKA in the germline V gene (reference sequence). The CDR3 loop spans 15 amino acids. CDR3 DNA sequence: TGCAGTGCTAGAGATGCAGGATTAGCTAACTATGGCTACACCTTC. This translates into CSARDAGLANYGYTF.

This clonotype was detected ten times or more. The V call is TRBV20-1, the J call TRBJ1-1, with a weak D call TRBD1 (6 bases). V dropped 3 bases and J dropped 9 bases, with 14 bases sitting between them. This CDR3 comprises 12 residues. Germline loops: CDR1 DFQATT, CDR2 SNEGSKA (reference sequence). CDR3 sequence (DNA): TGCAGTGCTAGGGACCGGACAGACCAAGCTTTCTTT. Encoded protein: CSARDRTDQAFF.

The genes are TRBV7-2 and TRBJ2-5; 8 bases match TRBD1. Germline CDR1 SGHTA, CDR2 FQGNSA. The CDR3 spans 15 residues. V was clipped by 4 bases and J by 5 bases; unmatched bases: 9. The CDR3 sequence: CASSYQGAHRETQYF. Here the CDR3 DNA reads TGTGCCAGCAGCTACCAGGGGGCGCATCGGGAGACCCAGTACTTC.

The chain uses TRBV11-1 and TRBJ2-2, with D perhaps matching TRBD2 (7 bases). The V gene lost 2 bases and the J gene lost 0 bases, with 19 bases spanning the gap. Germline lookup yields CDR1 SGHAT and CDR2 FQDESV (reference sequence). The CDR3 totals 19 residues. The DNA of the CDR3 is TGTGCCAGCAGCTTAAGTTTGTCGGCGGGGGCGGCGAACACCGGGGAGCTGTTTTTT. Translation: CASSLSLSAGAANTGELFF. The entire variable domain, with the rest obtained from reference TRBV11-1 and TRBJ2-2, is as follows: EAEVAQSPRYKITEKSQAVAFWCDPISGHATLYWYRQILGQGPELLVQFQDESVVDDSQLPKDRFSAERLKGVDSTLKIQPAELGDSAMYLCASSLSLSAGAANTGELFFGEGSRLTVL.

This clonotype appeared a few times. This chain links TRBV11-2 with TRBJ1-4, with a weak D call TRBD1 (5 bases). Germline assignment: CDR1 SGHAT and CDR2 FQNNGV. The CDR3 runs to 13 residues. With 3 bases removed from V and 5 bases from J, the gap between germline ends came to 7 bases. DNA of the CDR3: TGTGCCAGCAGCTTTCGACAGAATGAAAAACTGTTTTTT. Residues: CASSFRQNEKLFF.

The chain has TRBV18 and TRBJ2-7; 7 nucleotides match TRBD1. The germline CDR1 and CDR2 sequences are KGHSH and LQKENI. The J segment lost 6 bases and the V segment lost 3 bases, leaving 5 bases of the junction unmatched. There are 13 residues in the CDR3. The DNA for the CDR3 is TGTGCCAGCTCACCTGACAGGGCAATCGAGCAGTACTTC. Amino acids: CASSPDRAIEQYF.

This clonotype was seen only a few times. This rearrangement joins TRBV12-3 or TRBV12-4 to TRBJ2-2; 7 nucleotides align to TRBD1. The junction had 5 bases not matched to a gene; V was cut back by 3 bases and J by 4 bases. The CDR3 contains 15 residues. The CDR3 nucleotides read TGTGCCAGCAGTTTTTGGGGACAGACCACCGGGGAGCTGTTTTTT. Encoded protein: CASSFWGQTTGELFF.

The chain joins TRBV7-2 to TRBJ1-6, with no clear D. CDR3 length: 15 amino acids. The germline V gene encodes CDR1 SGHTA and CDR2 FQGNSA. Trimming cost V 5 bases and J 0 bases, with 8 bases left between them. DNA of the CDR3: TGTGCCAGCAGCGGAGGGAGCTCCTATAATTCACCCCTCCACTTT. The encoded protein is CASSGGSSYNSPLHF.

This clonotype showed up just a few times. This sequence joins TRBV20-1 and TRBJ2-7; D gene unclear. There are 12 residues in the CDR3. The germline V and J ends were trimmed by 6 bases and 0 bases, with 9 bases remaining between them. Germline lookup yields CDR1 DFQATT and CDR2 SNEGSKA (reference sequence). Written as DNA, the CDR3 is TGCAGTGCCAATGGGATCTCCTACGAGCAGTACTTC. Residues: CSANGISYEQYF.

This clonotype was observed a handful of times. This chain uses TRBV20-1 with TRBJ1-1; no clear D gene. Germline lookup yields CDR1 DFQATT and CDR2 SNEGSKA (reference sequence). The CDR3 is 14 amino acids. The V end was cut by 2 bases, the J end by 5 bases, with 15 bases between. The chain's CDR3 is CSARNPGGKTEAFF. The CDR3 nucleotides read TGCAGTGCTAGAAATCCGGGCGGTAAGACTGAAGCTTTCTTT.

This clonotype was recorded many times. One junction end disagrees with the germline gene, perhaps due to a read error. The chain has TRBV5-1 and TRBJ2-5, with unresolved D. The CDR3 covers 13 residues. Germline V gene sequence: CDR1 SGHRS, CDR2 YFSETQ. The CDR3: CASSLAYQETQYF. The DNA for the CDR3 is TGTGCCAGCAGCTTAGCTTACCAAGAGACCCAGTACTTC.

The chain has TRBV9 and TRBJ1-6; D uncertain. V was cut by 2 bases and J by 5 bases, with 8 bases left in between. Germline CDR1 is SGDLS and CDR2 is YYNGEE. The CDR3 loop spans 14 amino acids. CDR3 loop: CASSVASNNSPLHF. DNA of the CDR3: TGTGCCAGCAGCGTCGCCAGTAATAATTCACCCCTCCACTTT.

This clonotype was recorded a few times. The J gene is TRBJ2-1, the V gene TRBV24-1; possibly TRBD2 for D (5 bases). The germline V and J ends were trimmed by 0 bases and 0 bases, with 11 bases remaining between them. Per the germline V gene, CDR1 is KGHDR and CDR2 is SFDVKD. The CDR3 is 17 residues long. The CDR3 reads CATSDLRDSGSYNEQFF. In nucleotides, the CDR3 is TGTGCCACCAGTGATTTGCGGGATTCCGGCTCCTACAATGAGCAGTTCTTC.

The CDR3 reads CSGRDAASGTIYNEQFF. CDR3 in DNA: TGCAGCGGTAGAGATGCGGCTAGCGGGACCATTTACAATGAGCAGTTCTTC. The chain recombines TRBV20-1 with TRBJ2-1; the match to TRBD2 covers 9 bases. The CDR3 extends over 17 amino acids. Germline loops: CDR1 DFQATT, CDR2 SNEGSKA (reference sequence).

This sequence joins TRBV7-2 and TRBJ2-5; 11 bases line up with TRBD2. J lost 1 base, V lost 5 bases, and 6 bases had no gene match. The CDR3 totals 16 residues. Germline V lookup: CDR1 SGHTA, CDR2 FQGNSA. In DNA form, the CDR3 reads TGTGCCAGCAGCCTACCTAGCGGGGGGACCCAAGAGACCCAGTACTTC. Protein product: CASSLPSGGTQETQYF.

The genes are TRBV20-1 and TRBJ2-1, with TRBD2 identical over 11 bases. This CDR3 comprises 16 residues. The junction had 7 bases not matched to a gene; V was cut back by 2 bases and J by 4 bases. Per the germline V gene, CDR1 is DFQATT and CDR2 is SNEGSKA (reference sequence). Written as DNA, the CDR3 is TGCAGTGCTAGAACCACTAGCGGGAGTTGGTACAATGAGCAGTTCTTC. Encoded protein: CSARTTSGSWYNEQFF.

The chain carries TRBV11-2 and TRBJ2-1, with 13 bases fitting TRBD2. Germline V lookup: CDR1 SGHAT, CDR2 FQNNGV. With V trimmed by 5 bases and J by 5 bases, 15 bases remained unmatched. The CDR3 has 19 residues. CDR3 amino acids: CASSPRGLAGVRTNNEQFF. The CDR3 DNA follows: TGTGCCAGCAGCCCAAGAGGACTAGCGGGAGTTAGGACGAACAATGAGCAGTTCTTC.

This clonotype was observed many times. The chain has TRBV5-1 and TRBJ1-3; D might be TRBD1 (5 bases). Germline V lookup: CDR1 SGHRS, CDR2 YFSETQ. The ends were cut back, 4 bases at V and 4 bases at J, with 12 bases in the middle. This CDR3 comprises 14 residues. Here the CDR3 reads CASSIQGLGNTIYF. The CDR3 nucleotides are TGCGCCAGCAGCATCCAGGGCCTCGGAAACACCATATATTTT.